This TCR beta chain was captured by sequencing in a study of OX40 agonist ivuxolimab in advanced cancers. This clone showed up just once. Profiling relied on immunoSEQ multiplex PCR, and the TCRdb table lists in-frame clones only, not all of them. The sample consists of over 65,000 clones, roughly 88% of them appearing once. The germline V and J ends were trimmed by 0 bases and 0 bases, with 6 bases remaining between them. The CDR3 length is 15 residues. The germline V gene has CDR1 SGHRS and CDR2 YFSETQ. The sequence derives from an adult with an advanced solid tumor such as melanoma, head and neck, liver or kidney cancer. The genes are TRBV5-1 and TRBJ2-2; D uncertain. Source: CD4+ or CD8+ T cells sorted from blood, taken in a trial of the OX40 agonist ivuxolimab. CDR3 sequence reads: CASSLDSANTGELFF. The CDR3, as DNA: TGCGCCAGCAGCTTGGACAGCGCGAACACCGGGGAGCTGTTTTTT.